The T cell receptor beta chain described here comes from a study of T cell responses to AZD1222 COVID-19 vaccine. Repertoires were generated with immunoSEQ multiplex PCR, while TCRdb's copy carries only in-frame clones and drops some. This table holds approximately 88,000 clones, less than 90% found once. This CDR3 has 13 residues. From germline, CDR1 is SGHNT and CDR2 YYREEE (reference sequence). V was pared by 1 base and J by 2 bases, with 7 bases between. The rearrangement uses TRBV5-4 and TRBJ2-7; D remains ambiguous. This TCR was sampled from an adult who received the AZD1222 COVID-19 vaccine. Here the sequenced sample was peripheral blood, taken 28 days after the second AZD1222 dose. The CDR3 DNA is TGTGCCAGCAGCTTGCCAGGCGCCTACGAGCAGTACTTC. Residues: CASSLPGAYEQYF.